This T cell receptor (beta chain) originates from a study of cytomegalovirus exposure and HLA in healthy donors. Sequencing was performed with immunoSEQ multiplex PCR; in TCRdb, only in-frame clones are kept and a portion is missing. The profile shows some 350,000 clones, about nine tenths of them singletons. The donors belonged to the roughly 110-subject validation cohort, separate from the approximately 700-subject first cohort. Study-level points and caveats: Reports credit the classifier with highly specific, highly sensitive diagnosis of cytomegalovirus status.

This clone came up once. Its antigen is currently unknown. After removal of 4 bases from V and 1 base from J, the junction contained 7 bases not matched to a gene. CDR1 is SGHNT, CDR2 YYREEE, per germline (reference sequence). This CDR3 is 16 amino acids long. The sequence was collected from a woman under 40 in good health and CMV-seropositive. Material for sequencing was PBMCs. The chain carries TRBV5-4 and TRBJ2-2; 7 nucleotides align to TRBD1. CDR3 DNA sequence: TGTGCCAGCAGCCAATTACGACAGGGGAACACCGGGGAGCTGTTTTTT. It encodes CASSQLRQGNTGELFF.